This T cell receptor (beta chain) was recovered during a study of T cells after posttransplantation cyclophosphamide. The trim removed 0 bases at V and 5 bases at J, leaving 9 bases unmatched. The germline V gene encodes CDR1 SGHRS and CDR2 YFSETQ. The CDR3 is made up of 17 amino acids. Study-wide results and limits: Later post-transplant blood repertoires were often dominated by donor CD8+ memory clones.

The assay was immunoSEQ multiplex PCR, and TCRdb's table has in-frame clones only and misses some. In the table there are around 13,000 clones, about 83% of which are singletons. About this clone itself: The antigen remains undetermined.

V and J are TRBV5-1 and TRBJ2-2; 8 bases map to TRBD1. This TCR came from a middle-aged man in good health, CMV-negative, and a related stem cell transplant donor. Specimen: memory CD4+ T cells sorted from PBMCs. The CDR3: CASSLEIGTGGTGELFF. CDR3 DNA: TGCGCCAGCAGCTTGGAAATCGGGACAGGAGGGACCGGGGAGCTGTTTTTT.